This T cell receptor (beta chain) was sequenced in a study of T cell changes during pregnancy in multiple sclerosis. Assay used: immunoSEQ multiplex PCR; TCRdb lists only in-frame clones, some missing. The top ten clones hold over 2.5% of a sample with 45,000 to 65,000 clones, 85% to 95% of them seen once. Germline loops: CDR1 LNHDA, CDR2 SQIVND (reference sequence). The CDR3 is 13 amino acids. Trimming removed 4 bases from V and 4 bases from J, with 11 bases in between. This receptor was identified in a female donor with multiple sclerosis, enrolled in a pregnancy study. The gene calls are TRBV19 and TRBJ2-7; TRBD1 is a possible D gene (5 bases). Source: CD8+ T cells from peripheral blood mononuclear cells, taken in the third trimester of pregnancy. CDR3 in DNA: TGTGCCAGTAGTACCCAGTCAGGGTACGAGCAGTACTTC. Its protein is CASSTQSGYEQYF.